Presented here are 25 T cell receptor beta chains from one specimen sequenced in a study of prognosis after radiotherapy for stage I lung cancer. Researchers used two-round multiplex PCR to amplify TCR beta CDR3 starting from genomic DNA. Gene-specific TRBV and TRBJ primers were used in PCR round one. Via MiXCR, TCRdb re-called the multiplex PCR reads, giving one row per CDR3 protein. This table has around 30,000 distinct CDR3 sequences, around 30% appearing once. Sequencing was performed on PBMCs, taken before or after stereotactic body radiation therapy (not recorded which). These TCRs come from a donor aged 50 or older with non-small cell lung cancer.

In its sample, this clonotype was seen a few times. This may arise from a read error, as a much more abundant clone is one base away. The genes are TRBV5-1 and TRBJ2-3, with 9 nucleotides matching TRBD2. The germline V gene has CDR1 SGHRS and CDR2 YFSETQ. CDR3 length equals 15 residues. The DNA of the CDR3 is TGCGCCAGCAGTTCGAGTAGCGGGGGCGCAGATACGCAGTGTTTT. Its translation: CASSSSSGGADTQCF.

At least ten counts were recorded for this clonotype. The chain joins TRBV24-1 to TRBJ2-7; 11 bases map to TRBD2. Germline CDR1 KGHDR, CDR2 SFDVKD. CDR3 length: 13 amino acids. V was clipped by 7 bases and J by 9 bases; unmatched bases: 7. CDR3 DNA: TGTGCCACCAGCCAGGGACTAGCGGTGAGGCAGTACTTC. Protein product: CATSQGLAVRQYF.

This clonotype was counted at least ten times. CDR3 region: CASSFQADTQYF. The CDR3 coding sequence is TGCGCCAGCAGCTTTCAGGCGGATACGCAGTATTTT. The chain couples TRBV5-1 to TRBJ2-3; no clear D gene. Trimming cost V 2 bases and J 6 bases, with 7 bases left between them. The CDR3 is made up of 12 amino acids. CDR1 and CDR2 (germline): SGHRS, YFSETQ.

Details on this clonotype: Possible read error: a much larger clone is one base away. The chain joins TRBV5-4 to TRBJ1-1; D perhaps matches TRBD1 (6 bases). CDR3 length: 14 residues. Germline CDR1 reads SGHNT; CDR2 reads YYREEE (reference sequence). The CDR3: CASRLLGRDTKAFF. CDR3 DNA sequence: TGTGCCAGCAGATTGTTGGGGAGGGACACTAAAGCTTTCTTT.

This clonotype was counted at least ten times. The CDR3 nucleotides read TGTGCCAGCAGTTACACAGCCGGGACAGAAATCAATCAGCCCCAGCATTTT. It translates to CASSYTAGTEINQPQHF. This chain links TRBV6-2 or TRBV6-3 with TRBJ1-5; 7 nucleotides align to TRBD1. The CDR3 is 17 residues long. CDR1 and CDR2 (germline): MNHEY, SVGEGT. V dropped 2 bases and J dropped 3; count of bases not matched to a gene: 10.

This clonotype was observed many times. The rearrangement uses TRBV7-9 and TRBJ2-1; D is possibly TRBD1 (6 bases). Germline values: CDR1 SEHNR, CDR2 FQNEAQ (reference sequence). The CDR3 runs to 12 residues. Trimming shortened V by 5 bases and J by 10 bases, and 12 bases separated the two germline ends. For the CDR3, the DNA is TGTGCCAGCAGCCGAACCGGACAGGAGCAGTTCTTC. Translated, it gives CASSRTGQEQFF.

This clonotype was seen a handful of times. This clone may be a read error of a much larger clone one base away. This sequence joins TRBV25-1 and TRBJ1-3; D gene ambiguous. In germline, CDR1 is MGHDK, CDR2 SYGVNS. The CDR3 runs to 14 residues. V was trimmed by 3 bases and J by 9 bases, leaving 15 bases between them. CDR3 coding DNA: TGTGCCAGCAGTGATTCCCCGGCTGAGGGCACCATATATTTT. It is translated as CASSDSPAEGTIYF. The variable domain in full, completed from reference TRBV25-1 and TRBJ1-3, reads EADIYQTPRYLVIGTGKKITLECSQTMGHDKMYWYQQDPGMELHLIHYSYGVNSTEKGDLSSESTVSRIRTEHFPLTLESARPSHTSQYLCASSDSPAEGTIYFGEGSWLTVV.

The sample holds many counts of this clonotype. For the CDR3, the DNA is TGTGCCAGCAGTTACGGGCAGGGGTCCTACACCGGGGAGCTGTTTTTT. Translated, it gives CASSYGQGSYTGELFF. The chain employs TRBV6-9 and TRBJ2-2; maybe TRBD1 (6 bases). V shed 3 bases and J shed 3 bases, with 14 bases lying between them. Germline lookup yields CDR1 MNHGY and CDR2 SVAAGI. CDR3 length: 16 amino acids.

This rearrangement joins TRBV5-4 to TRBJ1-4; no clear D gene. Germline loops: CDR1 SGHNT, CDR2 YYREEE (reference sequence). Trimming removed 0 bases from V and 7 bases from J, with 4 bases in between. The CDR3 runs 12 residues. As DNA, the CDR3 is TGTGCCAGCAGCTTGGAAAGTGAAAAACTGTTTTTT. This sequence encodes CASSLESEKLFF.

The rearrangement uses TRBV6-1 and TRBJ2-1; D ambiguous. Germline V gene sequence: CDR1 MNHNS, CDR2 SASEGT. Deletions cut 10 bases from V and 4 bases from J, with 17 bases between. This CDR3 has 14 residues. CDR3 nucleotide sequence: TGTGCCACTTCCCCGGGTGGAGCGTACAATGAGCAGTTCTTC. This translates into CATSPGGAYNEQFF.

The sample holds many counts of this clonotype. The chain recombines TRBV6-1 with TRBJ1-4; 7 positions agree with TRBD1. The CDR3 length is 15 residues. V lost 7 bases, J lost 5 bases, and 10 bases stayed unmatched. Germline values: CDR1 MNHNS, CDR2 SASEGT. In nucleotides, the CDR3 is TGTGCCAGCACCGCGCCGGGACAGACGAATGAAAAACTGTTTTTT. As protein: CASTAPGQTNEKLFF.

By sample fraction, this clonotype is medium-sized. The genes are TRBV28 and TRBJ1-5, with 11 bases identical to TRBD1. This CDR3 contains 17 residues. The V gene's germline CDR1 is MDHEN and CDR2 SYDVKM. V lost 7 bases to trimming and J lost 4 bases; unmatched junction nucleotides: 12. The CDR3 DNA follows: TGTGCCAGCATCGACCCCGGGACAGGGGGATTAAATCAGCCCCAGCATTTT. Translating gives CASIDPGTGGLNQPQHF.

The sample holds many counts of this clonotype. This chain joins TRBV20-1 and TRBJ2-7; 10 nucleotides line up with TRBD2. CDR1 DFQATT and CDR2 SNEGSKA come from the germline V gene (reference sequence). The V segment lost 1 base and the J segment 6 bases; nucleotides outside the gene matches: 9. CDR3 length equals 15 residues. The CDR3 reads CSARAGLADPSEQYF. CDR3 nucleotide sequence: TGCAGTGCTAGAGCTGGACTAGCGGACCCCTCCGAGCAGTACTTC.

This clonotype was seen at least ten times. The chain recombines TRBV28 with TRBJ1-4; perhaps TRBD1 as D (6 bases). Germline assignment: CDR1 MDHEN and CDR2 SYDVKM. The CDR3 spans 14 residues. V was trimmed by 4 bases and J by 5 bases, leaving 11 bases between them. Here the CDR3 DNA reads TGTGCCAGCAGTTCCGGGACACTGAATGAAAAACTGTTTTTT. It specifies CASSSGTLNEKLFF. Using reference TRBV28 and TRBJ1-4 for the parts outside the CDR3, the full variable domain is DVKVTQSSRYLVKRTGEKVFLECVQDMDHENMFWYRQDPGLGLRLIYFSYDVKMKEKGDIPEGYSVSREKKERFSLILESASTNQTSMYLCASSSGTLNEKLFFGSGTQLSVL.

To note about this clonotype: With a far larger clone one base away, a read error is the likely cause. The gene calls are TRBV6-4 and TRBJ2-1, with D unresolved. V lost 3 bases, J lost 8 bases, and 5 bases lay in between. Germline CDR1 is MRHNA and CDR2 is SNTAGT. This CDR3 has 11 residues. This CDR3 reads CASSEPDEQFF. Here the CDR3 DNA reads TGTGCCAGCAGTGAGCCCGATGAGCAGTTCTTC.

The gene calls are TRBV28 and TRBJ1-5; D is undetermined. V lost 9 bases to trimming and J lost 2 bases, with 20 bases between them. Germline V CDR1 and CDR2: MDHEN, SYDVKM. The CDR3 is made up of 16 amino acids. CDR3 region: CARSAFQVWGNQPQHF. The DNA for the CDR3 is TGTGCCAGAAGTGCCTTCCAGGTTTGGGGCAATCAGCCCCAGCATTTT.

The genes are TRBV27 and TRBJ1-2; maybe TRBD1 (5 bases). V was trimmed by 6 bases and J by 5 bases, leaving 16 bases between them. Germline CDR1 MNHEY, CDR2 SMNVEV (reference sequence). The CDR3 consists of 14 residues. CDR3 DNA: TGTGCCAGCAGACCCCCATGGGGGGAATATGGCTACACCTTC. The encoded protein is CASRPPWGEYGYTF.

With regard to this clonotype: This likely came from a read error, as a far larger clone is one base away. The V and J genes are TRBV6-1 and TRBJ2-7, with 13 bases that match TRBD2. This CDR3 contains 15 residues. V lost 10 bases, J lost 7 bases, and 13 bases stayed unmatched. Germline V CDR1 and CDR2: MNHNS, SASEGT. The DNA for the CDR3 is TGTGCCAACAGCCCCGAGCCGGGACTAGCGGGGGAGCAGTACTTC. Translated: CANSPEPGLAGEQYF.

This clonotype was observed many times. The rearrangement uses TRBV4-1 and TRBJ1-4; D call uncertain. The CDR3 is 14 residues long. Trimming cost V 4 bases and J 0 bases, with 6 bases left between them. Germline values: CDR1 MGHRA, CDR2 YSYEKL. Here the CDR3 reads CASSLGTTNEKLFF. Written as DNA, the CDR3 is TGCGCCAGCAGCCTAGGAACAACTAATGAAAAACTGTTTTTT.

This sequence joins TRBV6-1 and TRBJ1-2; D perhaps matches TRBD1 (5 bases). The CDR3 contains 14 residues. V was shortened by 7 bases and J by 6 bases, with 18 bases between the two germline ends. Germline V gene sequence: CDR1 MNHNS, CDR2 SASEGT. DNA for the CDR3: TGTGCCAGCACCCAAACCTCGACAGCCAATGGCTACACCTTC. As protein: CASTQTSTANGYTF.

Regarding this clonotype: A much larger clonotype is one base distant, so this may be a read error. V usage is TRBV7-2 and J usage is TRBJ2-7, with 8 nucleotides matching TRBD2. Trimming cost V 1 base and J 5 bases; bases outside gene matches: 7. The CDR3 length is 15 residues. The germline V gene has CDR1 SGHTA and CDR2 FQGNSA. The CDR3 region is CASSLVHGGVHEQYF. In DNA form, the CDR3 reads TGTGCCAGCAGCTTAGTTCACGGGGGGGTGCACGAGCAGTACTTC.

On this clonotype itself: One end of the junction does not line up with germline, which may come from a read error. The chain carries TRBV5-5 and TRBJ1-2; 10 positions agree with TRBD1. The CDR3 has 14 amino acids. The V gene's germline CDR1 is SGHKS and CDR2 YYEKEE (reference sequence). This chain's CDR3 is CASRARDRGYGYTF. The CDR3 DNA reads TGTGCCAGCAGAGCCCGGGACAGGGGCTATGGCTACACGTTC. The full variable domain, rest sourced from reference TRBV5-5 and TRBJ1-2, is DAGVTQSPTHLIKTRGQQVTLRCSPISGHKSVSWYQQVLGQGPQFIFQYYEKEERGRGNFPDRFSARQFPNYSSELNVNALLLGDSALYLCASRARDRGYGYTFGSGTRLTVV.

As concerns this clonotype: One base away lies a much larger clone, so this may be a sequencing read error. The CDR3, as DNA: TGTGCCAGCAGATTAAGGGGCCAAGAGACCCAGTACTTC. Its protein is CASRLRGQETQYF. The genes are TRBV7-9 and TRBJ2-5, with D perhaps matching TRBD1 (5 bases). The CDR3 is 13 amino acids. Trimming shortened V by 6 bases and J by 1 base, and 9 bases separated the two germline ends. Germline CDR1 is SEHNR and CDR2 is FQNEAQ (reference sequence).

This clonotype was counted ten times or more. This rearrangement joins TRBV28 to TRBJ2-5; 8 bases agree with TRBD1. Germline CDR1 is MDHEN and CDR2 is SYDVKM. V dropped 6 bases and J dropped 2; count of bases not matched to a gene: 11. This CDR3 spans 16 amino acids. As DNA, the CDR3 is TGTGCCAGCAGAAGCCCTTGGACAGGGAGGCAAGAGACCCAGTACTTC. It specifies CASRSPWTGRQETQYF.

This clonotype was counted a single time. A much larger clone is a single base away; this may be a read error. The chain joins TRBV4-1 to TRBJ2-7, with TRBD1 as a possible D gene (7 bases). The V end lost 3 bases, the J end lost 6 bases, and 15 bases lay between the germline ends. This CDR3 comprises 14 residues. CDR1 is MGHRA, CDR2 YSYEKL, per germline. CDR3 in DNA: TGCGCCAGCAGCCAGGCAGGGGGAGGTTTCGAGCAGTACTTC. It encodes CASSQAGGGFEQYF.